Presented here are 9 T cell receptor beta chains from one specimen sequenced in a study of molecular identifiers for immune sequencing clone quantification (dated by TCRdb to about 2018). Library creation used PCR. The data were produced on a NextSeq 500. TCRdb trimmed the raw reads at Q25, called clones with MiXCR and kept productive beta chains. Each CDR3 protein appears once, grouped with its most common genes and DNA. The sample records hundreds of thousands of distinct CDR3 sequences, roughly a quarter of which are singletons. Roughly 0.7% of the sample is held by the ten biggest clonotypes. Sequencing used naive CD8+ T cells from blood, with Jurkat cell RNA spiked in. In light of the paper, this sample's cell subset or site label describes: FACS-sorted CD8+CD4-CCR7+CD45RA+ naive T cells. The receptors shown here come from a human donor in good health. Some libraries in this study had Jurkat cell RNA spiked in.

On this clonotype: As the CDR3 is not closed by the conserved phenylalanine or tryptophan, this likely results from a read error. The chain couples TRBV19 to TRBJ2-1; D possibly corresponds to TRBD2 (5 bases). This CDR3 has 14 amino acids. From germline, CDR1 is LNHDA and CDR2 SQIVND (reference sequence). The V and J ends lost 6 bases and 5 bases respectively, with 14 bases between them. CDR3 sequence reads: CASSAGNENNEQFL. DNA for the CDR3: TGTGCCAGTAGCGCCGGGAATGAGAACAATGAGCAGTTCTTG.

This clonotype was detected many times. The rearrangement joins TRBV20-1 to TRBJ2-7; D gene unclear. This CDR3 contains 13 residues. Germline V lookup: CDR1 DFQATT, CDR2 SNEGSKA (reference sequence). Trimming stripped 5 bases from V and 4 bases from J, with 15 bases between. DNA of the CDR3: TGCAGTGCTCGCCAGGCCTCTGAGTACGAGCAGTACTTC. It specifies CSARQASEYEQYF.

Concerning this clonotype: No conserved phenylalanine or tryptophan is present at the end of the CDR3, so a read error is the likely explanation. The V and J genes are TRBV7-9 and TRBJ2-1, with 7 nucleotides matching TRBD2. The CDR3 length is 15 residues. Germline CDR1 SEHNR, CDR2 FQNEAQ (reference sequence). The J segment lost 7 bases and the V segment lost 0 bases, leaving 6 bases of the junction unmatched. The CDR3 sequence is CASSLASGEGNEQFL. In nucleotides, the CDR3 is TGTGCCAGCAGCTTAGCGTCGGGGGAGGGGAATGAGCAGTTCCTC.

This sequence joins TRBV29-1 and TRBJ2-7; possibly TRBD1 for D (5 bases). There are 13 residues in the CDR3. Germline lookup yields CDR1 SQVTM and CDR2 ANQGSEA. The V gene lost 3 bases and the J gene lost 2 bases, with 11 bases spanning the gap. CDR3 sequence (DNA): TGCAGCGTTGAGGTGGGCAGGGCCTACGAGCAGTACTTC. This gives the protein CSVEVGRAYEQYF.

Note on this clonotype: A junction end diverges from the germline sequence, so it may reflect a read error. The CDR3 reads CASSQDRTSGNQPEHF. CDR3 nucleotides: TGTGCCAGCAGCCAAGACAGGACGTCCGGCAATCAGCCCGAGCATTTT. The chain has TRBV3-1 and TRBJ1-5, with D unresolved. The CDR3 totals 16 residues. The germline gives CDR1 LGHDT, CDR2 YNNKEL (reference sequence).

This clonotype was observed a few times. This chain connects TRBV7-9 to TRBJ2-1; D is possibly TRBD2 (6 bases). This CDR3 comprises 16 residues. Germline V gene lookup returns CDR1 SEHNR and CDR2 FQNEAQ (reference sequence). With 3 bases removed from V and 0 bases from J, the gap between germline ends came to 12 bases. The CDR3 is CASSFRAGPSYNEQFF. The CDR3 nucleotides are TGTGCCAGCAGCTTCAGGGCGGGACCCTCCTACAATGAGCAGTTCTTC.

This rearrangement joins TRBV5-1 to TRBJ1-5; the D is unclear. The V end lost 7 bases, the J end lost 9 bases, and 23 bases lay between the germline ends. From germline, CDR1 is SGHRS and CDR2 YFSETQ. The CDR3 runs to 15 residues. The CDR3 DNA reads as TGCGCCAGCCCCCGGGCCGGTTATAGCCATCCGCCCCAGCATTTT. This gives the protein CASPRAGYSHPPQHF. The full variable domain, with the rest looked up from reference TRBV5-1 and TRBJ1-5, is KAGVTQTPRYLIKTRGQQVTLSCSPISGHRSVSWYQQTPGQGLQFLFEYFSETQRNKGNFPGRFSGRQFSNSRSEMNVSTLELGDSALYLCASPRAGYSHPPQHFGDGTRLSIL.

This clonotype has more than one count but fewer than ten. CDR3 sequence: CASSYSKGTVSYEQYF. In DNA form, the CDR3 reads TGTGCCAGCAGTTACTCGAAGGGTACGGTCTCCTACGAGCAGTACTTC. This chain uses TRBV6-5 with TRBJ2-7; no firm D call. The V gene's germline CDR1 is MNHEY and CDR2 SVGAGI. CDR3 size: 16 residues. Trimming took off 0 bases at V and 0 bases at J, with 12 bases between the two ends.

The rearrangement uses TRBV15 and TRBJ2-3; D is ambiguous. The CDR3 runs to 17 residues. V gave up 0 bases and J gave up 0 bases, with 13 bases separating them. The V gene's germline CDR1 is LNHNV and CDR2 YYDKDF (reference sequence). The CDR3 nucleotides are TGTGCCACCAGCAGAGAAGAGAAAAATACTAGCACAGATACGCAGTATTTT. It specifies CATSREEKNTSTDTQYF.